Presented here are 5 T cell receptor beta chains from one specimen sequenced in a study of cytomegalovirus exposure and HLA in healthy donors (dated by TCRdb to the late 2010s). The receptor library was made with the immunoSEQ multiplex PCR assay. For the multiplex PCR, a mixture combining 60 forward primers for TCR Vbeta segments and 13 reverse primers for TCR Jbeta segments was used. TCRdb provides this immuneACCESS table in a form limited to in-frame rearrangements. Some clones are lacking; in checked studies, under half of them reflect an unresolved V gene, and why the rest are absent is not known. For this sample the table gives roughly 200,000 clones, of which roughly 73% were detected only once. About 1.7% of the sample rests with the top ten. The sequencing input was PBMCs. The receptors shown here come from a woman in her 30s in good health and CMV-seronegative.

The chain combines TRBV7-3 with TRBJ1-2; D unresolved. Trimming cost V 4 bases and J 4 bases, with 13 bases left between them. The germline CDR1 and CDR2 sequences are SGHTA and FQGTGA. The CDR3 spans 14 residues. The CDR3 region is CASSSTTSSYGYTF. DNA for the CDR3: TGTGCCAGCAGCTCCACGACAAGCTCCTATGGCTACACCTTC. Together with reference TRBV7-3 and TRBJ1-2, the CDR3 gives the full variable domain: GAGVSQTPSNKVTEKGKYVELRCDPISGHTALYWYRQSLGQGPEFLIYFQGTGAADDSGLPNDRFFAVRPEGSVSTLKIQRTERGDSAVYLCASSSTTSSYGYTFGSGTRLTVV.

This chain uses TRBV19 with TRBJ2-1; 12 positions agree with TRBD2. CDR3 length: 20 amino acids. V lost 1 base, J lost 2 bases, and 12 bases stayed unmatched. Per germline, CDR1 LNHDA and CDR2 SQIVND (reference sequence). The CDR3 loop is CASSIGGLAGERGPYNEQFF. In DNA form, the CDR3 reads TGTGCCAGTAGTATAGGGGGACTAGCGGGTGAGAGGGGGCCCTACAATGAGCAGTTCTTC.

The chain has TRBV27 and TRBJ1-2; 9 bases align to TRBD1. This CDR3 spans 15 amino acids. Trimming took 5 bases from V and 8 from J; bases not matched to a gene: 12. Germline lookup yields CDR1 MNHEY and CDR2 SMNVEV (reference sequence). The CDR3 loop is CASSHRDRVDEGYTF. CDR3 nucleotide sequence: TGTGCCAGCAGTCATAGGGACAGGGTCGATGAAGGCTACACCTTC.

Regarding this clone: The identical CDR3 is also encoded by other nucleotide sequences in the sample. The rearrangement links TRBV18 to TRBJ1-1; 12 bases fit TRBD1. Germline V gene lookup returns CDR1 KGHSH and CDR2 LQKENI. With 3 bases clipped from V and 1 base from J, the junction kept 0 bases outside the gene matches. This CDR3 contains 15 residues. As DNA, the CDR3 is TGTGCCAGCTCACCGGGACAGGGGGCGAACACTGAAGCTTTCTTT. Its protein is CASSPGQGANTEAFF.

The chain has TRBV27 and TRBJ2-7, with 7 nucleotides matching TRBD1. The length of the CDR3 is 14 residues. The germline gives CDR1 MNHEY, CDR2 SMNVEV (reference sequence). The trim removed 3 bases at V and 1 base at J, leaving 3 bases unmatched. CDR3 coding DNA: TGTGCCAGCAGTTTTACAGGGGCATCCTACGAGCAGTACTTC. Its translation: CASSFTGASYEQYF.